This T cell receptor (beta chain) was recorded in a study of CD8+CD57+ T cells in acquired aplastic anemia. For the study at large: When averaged, DNA from sorted CD4+ and CD8+ cells came to around 3 ug.

Trimming cost V 1 base and J 3 bases, with 12 bases left between them. The CDR3 consists of 14 residues. Germline CDR1 is DFQATT and CDR2 is SNEGSKA (reference sequence). Patients chosen for sequencing had shown CD8+CD57+ cell expansion by flow cytometry. Profiling that covered TCR beta VDJ and CDR3 relied on genomic DNA as its template. TCRdb re-called the reads with MiXCR, one entry per CDR3 protein. The sample has 310,000 or so distinct CDR3 sequences, roughly 53% seen once. The sample was sorted CD4+, CD8+, or CD8+CD57+ T cells (not recorded which) from PBMCs. The chain joins TRBV20-1 to TRBJ1-1; no firm D call. The receptor's source is a human donor with aplastic anemia. Written as DNA, the CDR3 is TGCAGTGCTAGAGGGGAGGGAGTCGACACTGAAGCTTTCTTT. This encodes CSARGEGVDTEAFF.